This T cell receptor (beta chain) was recorded in a study of T cell repertoires in cytomegalovirus infection. Study details: Carrying CMV and the relevant HLA type showed in public TCR beta signatures. Broader study findings: Identification of carriers of CMV plus the relevant HLA was achieved through cumulative public TCR beta family frequency. HLA-C-restricted TCR beta clonotypes specific for CMV led the ex vivo response.

Regarding this clonotype: Its antigen is still unknown.

TCRdb reprocessed the reads via MiXCR and lists one record per CDR3 protein. The repertoire holds fewer than 550,000 distinct CDR3 sequences, with less than 30% as singletons. Germline CDR1 MGHRA, CDR2 YSYEKL. This CDR3 has 12 amino acids. The V end lost 0 bases, the J end lost 11 bases, and 10 bases lay between the germline ends. The chain uses TRBV4-1 and TRBJ1-1; D gene unclear. The sequencing sample was made of PBMCs. This clonotype was obtained from a human donor in good health (CMV status not recorded). Some clones in this sample may be carry-over from other donors' samples. CDR3 DNA sequence: TGCGCCAGCAGCCAAGATGGAGTCGGGGCTTTCTTT. This gives the protein CASSQDGVGAFF.